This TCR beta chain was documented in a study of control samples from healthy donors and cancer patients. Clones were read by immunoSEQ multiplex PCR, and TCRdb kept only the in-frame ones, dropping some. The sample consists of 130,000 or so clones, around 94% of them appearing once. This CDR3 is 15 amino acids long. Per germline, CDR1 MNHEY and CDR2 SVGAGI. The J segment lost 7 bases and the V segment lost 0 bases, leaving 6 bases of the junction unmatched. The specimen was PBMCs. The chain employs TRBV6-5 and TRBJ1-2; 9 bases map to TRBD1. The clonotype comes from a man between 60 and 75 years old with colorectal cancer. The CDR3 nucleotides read TGTGCCAGCAGTTACTCCCCCGGGACAGGGAGTGGCTACACCTTC. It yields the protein CASSYSPGTGSGYTF.